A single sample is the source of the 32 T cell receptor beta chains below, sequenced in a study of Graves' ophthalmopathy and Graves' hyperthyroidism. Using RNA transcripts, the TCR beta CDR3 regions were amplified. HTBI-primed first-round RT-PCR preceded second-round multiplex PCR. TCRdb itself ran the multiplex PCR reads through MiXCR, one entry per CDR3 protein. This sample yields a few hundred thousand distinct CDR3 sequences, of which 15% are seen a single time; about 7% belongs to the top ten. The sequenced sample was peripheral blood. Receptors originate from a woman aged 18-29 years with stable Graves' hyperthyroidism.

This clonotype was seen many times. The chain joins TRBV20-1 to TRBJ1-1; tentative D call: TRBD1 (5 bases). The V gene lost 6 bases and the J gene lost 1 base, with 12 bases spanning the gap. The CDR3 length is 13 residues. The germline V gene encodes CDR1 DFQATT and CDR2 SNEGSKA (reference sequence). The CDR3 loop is CSAREDENTEAFF. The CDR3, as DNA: TGCAGTGCCAGGGAGGATGAGAACACTGAAGCTTTCTTT.

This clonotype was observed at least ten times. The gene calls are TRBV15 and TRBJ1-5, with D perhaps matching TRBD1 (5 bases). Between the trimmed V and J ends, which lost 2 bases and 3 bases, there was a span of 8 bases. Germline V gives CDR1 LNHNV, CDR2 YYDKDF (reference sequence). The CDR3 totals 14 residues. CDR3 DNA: TGTGCCACCAGCAGATTGGGGGACAATCAGCCCCAGCATTTT. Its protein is CATSRLGDNQPQHF.

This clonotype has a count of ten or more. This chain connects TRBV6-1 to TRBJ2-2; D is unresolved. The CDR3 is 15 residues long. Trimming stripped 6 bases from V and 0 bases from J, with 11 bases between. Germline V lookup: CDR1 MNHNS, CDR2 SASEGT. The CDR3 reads CASRKITANTGELFF. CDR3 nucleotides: TGTGCCAGCAGGAAGATAACGGCGAACACCGGGGAGCTGTTTTTT.

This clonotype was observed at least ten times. In nucleotides, the CDR3 is TGCGCCAGCAGCTTGCGGACAGGGGCTGGGTATGGCTACACCTTC. It codes for CASSLRTGAGYGYTF. This sequence joins TRBV5-1 and TRBJ1-2; TRBD1 agrees at 9 bases. CDR1 SGHRS and CDR2 YFSETQ come from the germline V gene. V dropped 1 base and J dropped 5; count of bases not matched to a gene: 6. This CDR3 has 15 amino acids.

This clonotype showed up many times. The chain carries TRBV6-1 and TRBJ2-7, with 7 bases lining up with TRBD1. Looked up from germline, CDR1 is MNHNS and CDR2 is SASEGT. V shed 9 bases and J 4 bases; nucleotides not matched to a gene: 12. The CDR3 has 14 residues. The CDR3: CASKRGTELYEQYF. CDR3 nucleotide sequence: TGTGCCAGTAAAAGAGGGACAGAACTTTACGAGCAGTACTTC.

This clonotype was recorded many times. The CDR3 bases are TGCGCCAGCAGTAGGGAGTCAACCTACGAGCAGTACTTC. Its translation is CASSRESTYEQYF. The J gene is TRBJ2-7, the V gene TRBV5-1; D may be TRBD2 (5 bases). The CDR3 is made up of 13 amino acids. Trimming shortened V by 5 bases and J by 2 bases, and 11 bases separated the two germline ends. CDR1 and CDR2 (germline): SGHRS, YFSETQ.

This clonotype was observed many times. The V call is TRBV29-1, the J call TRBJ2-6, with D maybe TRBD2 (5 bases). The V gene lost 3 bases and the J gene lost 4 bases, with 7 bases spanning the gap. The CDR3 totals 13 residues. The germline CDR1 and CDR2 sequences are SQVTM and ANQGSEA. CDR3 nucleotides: TGCAGCGTTGATCCTAGCGGGGCCAACGTCCTGACTTTC. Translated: CSVDPSGANVLTF.

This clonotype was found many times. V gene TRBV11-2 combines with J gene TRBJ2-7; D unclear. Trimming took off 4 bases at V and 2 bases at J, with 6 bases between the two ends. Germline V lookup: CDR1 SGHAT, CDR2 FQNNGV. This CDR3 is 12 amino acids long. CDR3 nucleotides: TGTGCCAGCAGCTATTGGACCTACGAGCAGTACTTC. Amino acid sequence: CASSYWTYEQYF.

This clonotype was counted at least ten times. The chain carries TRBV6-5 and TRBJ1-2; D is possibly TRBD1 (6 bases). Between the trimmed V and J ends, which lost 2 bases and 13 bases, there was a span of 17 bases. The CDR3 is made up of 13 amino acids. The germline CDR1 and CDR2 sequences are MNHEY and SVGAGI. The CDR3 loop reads CASSYQGPGAPTF. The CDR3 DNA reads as TGTGCCAGCAGTTACCAAGGACCGGGGGCTCCCACCTTC.

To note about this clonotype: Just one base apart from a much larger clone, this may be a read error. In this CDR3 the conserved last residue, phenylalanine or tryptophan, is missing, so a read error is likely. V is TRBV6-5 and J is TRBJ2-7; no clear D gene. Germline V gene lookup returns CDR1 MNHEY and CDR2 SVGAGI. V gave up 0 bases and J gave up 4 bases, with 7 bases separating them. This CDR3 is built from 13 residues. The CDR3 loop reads CASSYSSDYEQYS. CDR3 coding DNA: TGTGCCAGCAGTTACTCGTCAGATTACGAGCAGTACTCC.

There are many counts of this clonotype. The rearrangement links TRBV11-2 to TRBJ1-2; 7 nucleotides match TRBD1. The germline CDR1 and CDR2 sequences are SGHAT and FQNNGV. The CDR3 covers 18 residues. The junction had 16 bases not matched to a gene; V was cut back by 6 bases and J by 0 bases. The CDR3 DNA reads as TGTGCCAGCAGATCCGTCAGGGGGTTTGTTTCCTCTAACTATGGCTACACCTTC. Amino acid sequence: CASRSVRGFVSSNYGYTF.

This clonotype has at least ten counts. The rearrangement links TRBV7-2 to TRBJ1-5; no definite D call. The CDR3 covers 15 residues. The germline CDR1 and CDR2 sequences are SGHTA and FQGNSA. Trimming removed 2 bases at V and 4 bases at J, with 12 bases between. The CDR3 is CASSLNLGGNQPQHF. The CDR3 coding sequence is TGTGCCAGCAGCTTAAACTTGGGTGGGAATCAGCCCCAGCATTTT.

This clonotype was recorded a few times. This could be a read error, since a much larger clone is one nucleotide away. The CDR3, as DNA: TGTACCAGCAGCCGACAGGGCACTGAAGCTTTCTTT. It is translated as CTSSRQGTEAFF. The V call is TRBV9, the J call TRBJ1-1, with 7 bases that match TRBD1. The CDR3 consists of 12 residues. Germline values: CDR1 SGDLS, CDR2 YYNGEE.

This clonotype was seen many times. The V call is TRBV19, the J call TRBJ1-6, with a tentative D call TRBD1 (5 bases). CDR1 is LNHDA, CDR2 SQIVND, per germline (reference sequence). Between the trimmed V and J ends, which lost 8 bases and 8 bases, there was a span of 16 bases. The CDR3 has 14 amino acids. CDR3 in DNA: TGTGCCAGTCACAACCTTGGAGGGGATTCACCCCTCCACTTT. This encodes CASHNLGGDSPLHF.

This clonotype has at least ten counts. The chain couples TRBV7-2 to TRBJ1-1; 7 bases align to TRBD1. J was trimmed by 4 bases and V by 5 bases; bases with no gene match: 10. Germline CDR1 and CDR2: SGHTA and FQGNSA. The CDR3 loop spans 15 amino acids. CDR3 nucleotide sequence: TGTGCCAGCAGCCAACGACAGGGTAGGAGCACTGAAGCTTTCTTT. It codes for CASSQRQGRSTEAFF.

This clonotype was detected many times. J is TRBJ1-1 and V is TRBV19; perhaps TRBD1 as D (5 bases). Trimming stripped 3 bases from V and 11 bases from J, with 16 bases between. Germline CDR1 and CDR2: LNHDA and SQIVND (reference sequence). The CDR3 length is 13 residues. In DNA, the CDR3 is TGTGCCAGTAGTATCTGGGGCGCAGGGAGGGCTTTCTTT. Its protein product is CASSIWGAGRAFF. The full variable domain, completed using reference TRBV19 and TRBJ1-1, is DGGITQSPKYLFRKEGQNVTLSCEQNLNHDAMYWYRQDPGQGLRLIYYSQIVNDFQKGDIAEGYSVSREKKESFPLTVTSAQKNPTAFYLCASSIWGAGRAFFGQGTRLTVV.

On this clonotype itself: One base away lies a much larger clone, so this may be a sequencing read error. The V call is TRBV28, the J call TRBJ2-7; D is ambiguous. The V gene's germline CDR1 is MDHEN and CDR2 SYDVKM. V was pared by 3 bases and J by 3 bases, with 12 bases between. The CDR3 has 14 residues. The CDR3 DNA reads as TGTGCCAGCAGTTTTGGTCGCAGGCACTACGAGCAGTACGTC. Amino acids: CASSFGRRHYEQYV.

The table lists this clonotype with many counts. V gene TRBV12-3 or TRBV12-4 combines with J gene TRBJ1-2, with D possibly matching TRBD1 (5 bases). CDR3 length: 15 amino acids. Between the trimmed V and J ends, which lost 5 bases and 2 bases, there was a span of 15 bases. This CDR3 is CASSPTGRLNYGYTF. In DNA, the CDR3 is TGTGCCAGCAGTCCAACGGGACGGTTAAACTATGGCTACACCTTC.

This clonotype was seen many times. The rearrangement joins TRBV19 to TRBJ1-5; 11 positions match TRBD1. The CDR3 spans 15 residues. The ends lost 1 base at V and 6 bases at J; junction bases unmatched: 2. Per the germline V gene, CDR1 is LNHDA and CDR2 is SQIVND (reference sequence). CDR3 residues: CASSIGTGGGQPQHF. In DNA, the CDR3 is TGTGCCAGTAGTATAGGGACAGGGGGCGGTCAGCCCCAGCATTTT.

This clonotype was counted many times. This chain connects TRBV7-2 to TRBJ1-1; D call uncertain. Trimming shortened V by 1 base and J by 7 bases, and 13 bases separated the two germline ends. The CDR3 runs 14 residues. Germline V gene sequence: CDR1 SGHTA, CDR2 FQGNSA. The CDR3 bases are TGTGCCAGCAGCTTAGAAGCCCCCGCGGATGAAGCTTTCTTT. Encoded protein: CASSLEAPADEAFF.

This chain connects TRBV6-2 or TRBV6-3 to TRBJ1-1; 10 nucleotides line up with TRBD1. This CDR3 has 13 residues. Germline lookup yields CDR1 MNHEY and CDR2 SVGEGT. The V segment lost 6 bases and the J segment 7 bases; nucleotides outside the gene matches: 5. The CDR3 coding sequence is TGTGCCAGCAGCCAAGACAGGGGGCGTGAAGCTTTCTTT. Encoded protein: CASSQDRGREAFF.

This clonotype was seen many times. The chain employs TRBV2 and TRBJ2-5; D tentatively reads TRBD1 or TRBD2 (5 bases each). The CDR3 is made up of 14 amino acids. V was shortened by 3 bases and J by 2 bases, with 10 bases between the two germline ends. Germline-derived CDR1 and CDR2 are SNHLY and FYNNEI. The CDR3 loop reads CASSEGTRQETQYF. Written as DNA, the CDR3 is TGTGCCAGCAGTGAGGGGACGAGGCAAGAGACCCAGTACTTC.

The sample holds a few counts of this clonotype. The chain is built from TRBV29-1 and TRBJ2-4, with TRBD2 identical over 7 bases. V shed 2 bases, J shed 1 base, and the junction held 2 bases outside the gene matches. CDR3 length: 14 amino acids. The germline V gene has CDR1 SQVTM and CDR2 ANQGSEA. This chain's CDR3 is CSVEWGGAKNIQYF. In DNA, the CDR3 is TGCAGCGTTGAATGGGGGGGGGCCAAAAACATTCAGTACTTC.

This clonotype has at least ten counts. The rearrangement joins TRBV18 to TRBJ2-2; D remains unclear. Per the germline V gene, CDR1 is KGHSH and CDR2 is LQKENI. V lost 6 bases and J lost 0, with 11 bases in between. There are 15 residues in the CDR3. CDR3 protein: CASSPQRSNTGELFF. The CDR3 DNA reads TGTGCCAGCTCCCCCCAGCGCTCGAACACCGGGGAGCTGTTTTTT. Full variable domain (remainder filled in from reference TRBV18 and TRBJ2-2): NAGVMQNPRHLVRRRGQEARLRCSPMKGHSHVYWYRQLPEEGLKFMVYLQKENIIDESGMPKERFSAEFPKEGPSILRIQQVVRGDSAAYFCASSPQRSNTGELFFGEGSRLTVL.

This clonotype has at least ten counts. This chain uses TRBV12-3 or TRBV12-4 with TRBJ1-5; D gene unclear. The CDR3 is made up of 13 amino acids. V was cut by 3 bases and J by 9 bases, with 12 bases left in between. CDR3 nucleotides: TGTGCCAGCAGTTTGGAGGGATCCCGGCCCCAGCATTTT. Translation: CASSLEGSRPQHF.

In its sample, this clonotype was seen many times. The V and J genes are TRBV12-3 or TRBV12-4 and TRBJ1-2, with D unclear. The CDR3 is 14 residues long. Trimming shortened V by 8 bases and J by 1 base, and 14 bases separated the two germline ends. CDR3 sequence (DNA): TGTGCCAGCCTTGCCCAATCGGGTAACTATGGCTACACCTTC. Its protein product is CASLAQSGNYGYTF.

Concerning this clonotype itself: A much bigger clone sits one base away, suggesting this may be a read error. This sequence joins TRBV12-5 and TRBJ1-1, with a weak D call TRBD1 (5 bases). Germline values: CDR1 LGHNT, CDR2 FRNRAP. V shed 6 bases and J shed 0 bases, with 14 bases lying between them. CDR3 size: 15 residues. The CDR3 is CASGPTGAMNTEAFF. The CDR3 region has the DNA TGTGCTAGTGGCCCCACAGGTGCTATGAACACTGAAGCTTTCTTT.

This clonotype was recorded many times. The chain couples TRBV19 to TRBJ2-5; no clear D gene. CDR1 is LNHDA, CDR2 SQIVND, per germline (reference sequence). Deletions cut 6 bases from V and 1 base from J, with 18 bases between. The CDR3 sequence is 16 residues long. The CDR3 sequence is CASSPILEAIQETQYF. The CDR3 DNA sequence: TGTGCCAGTAGCCCTATTCTCGAAGCAATCCAAGAGACCCAGTACTTC.

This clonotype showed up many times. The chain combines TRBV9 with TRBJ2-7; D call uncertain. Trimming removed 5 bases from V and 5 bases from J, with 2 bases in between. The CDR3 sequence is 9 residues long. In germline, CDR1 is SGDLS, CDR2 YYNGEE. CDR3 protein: CASRDEQYF. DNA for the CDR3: TGTGCCAGCAGGGACGAGCAGTACTTC.

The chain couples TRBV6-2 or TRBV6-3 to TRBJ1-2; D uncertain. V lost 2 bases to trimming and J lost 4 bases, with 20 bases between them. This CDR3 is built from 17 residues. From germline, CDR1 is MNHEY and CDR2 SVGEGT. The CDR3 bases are TGTGCCAGCAGTTACCGCCGATCCGGCATCCACGTCTATGGCTACACCTTC. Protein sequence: CASSYRRSGIHVYGYTF.

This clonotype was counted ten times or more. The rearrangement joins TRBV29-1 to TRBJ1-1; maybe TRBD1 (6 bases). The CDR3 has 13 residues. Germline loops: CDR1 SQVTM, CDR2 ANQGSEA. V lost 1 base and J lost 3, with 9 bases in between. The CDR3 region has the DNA TGCAGCGTTGAAGGCTCAGGGGACACTGAAGCTTTCTTT. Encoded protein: CSVEGSGDTEAFF.

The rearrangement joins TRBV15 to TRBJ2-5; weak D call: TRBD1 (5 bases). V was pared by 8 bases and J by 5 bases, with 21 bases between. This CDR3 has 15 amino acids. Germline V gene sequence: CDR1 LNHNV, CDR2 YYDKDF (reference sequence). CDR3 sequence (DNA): TGTGCCACCCACCCCGGTATCGCGGCAGGGGAGACCCAGTACTTC. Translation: CATHPGIAAGETQYF.